These 13 T cell receptor beta chains share one sample of origin, sequenced in a study of memory CD4+ T cells and cytomegalovirus serostatus (dated by TCRdb to 2018 to 2020). A FACSAria II was used to sort memory CD4+ T cells, defined as single viable CD3+CD4+CD8-CD45RO+ cells. The protocol used for the library was the immunoSEQ multiplex PCR assay. TCRdb carries this immuneACCESS record with in-frame sequences only. Its versions omit some clonotypes, under half of them owing to an unresolved V gene in the studies checked, with the rest unexplained. This sample holds about 50,000 clones; 82% were observed only once. Approximately 0.64% of the sample comes from the top ten. The specimen was memory CD4+ T cells from blood. Receptors originate from an adult in good health and CMV-seronegative.

The genes are TRBV19 and TRBJ1-1; 12 nucleotides line up with TRBD1. Per germline, CDR1 LNHDA and CDR2 SQIVND (reference sequence). This CDR3 spans 15 amino acids. Trimming at V came to 5 bases and at J to 5 bases, leaving 6 bases not matched to a gene. The CDR3 DNA follows: TGTGCCAGTAGTGATGGGACAGGGGGCGGAACTGAAGCTTTCTTT. As protein: CASSDGTGGGTEAFF.

J is TRBJ1-3 and V is TRBV30; D gene ambiguous. V dropped 1 base and J dropped 2 bases, with 6 bases sitting between them. The germline gives CDR1 GTSNPN, CDR2 SVGIG (reference sequence). The CDR3 consists of 13 residues. In DNA, the CDR3 is TGTGCCTGGAGTGGGGAACCTGGAAACACCATATATTTT. Protein product: CAWSGEPGNTIYF. Complete variable domain (other parts from reference TRBV30 and TRBJ1-3): SQTIHQWPATLVQPVGSPLSLECTVEGTSNPNLYWYRQAAGRGLQLLFYSVGIGQISSEVPQNLSASRPQDRQFILSSKKLLLSDSGFYLCAWSGEPGNTIYFGEGSWLTVV.

In this sample, this clone turned up once. J is TRBJ1-3 and V is TRBV2; D is possibly TRBD1 (5 bases). Germline V gene sequence: CDR1 SNHLY, CDR2 FYNNEI. V was pared by 7 bases and J by 0 bases, with 10 bases between. CDR3 size: 14 residues. The CDR3 DNA is TGTGCCAGCAATGGCAGGGTCTCTGGAAACACCATATATTTT. Its protein product is CASNGRVSGNTIYF.

The CDR3 is CASSQPTSGADTQYF. CDR3 sequence (DNA): TGTGCCAGCAGCCAACCAACTAGCGGGGCAGATACGCAGTATTTT. This chain links TRBV7-3 with TRBJ2-3; TRBD2 matches at 10 bases. The J segment lost 4 bases and the V segment lost 5 bases, leaving 6 bases of the junction unmatched. Per germline, CDR1 SGHTA and CDR2 FQGTGA. CDR3 length: 15 amino acids.

The J gene is TRBJ2-4, the V gene TRBV27; D might be TRBD1 (5 bases). Germline V gene sequence: CDR1 MNHEY, CDR2 SMNVEV (reference sequence). Between the trimmed V and J ends, which lost 6 bases and 1 base, there was a span of 13 bases. This CDR3 has 15 residues. The CDR3 DNA sequence: TGTGCCAGCAGACCCCCGGCAGGGGCCAAAAACATTCAGTACTTC. Its translation is CASRPPAGAKNIQYF.

V usage is TRBV5-4 and J usage is TRBJ2-1, with 10 positions matching TRBD2. The CDR3 consists of 17 residues. Germline loops: CDR1 SGHNT, CDR2 YYREEE (reference sequence). Trimming removed 1 base from V and 2 bases from J; junction bases left unmatched: 6. CDR3 residues: CASSLPSGGPPYNEQFF. Written as DNA, the CDR3 is TGTGCCAGCAGCTTGCCTAGCGGGGGACCACCCTACAATGAGCAGTTCTTC.

The rearrangement links TRBV19 to TRBJ2-7; D is unresolved. The germline CDR1 and CDR2 sequences are LNHDA and SQIVND (reference sequence). The CDR3 is 10 amino acids. With 8 bases removed from V and 3 bases from J, the gap between germline ends came to 5 bases. The CDR3 reads CASPVYEQYF. CDR3 sequence (DNA): TGTGCCAGTCCCGTCTACGAGCAGTACTTC.

The V gene is TRBV5-1, the J gene TRBJ1-2, with D possibly TRBD1 on 6 matching bases. CDR1 and CDR2 (germline): SGHRS, YFSETQ. The CDR3 has 14 residues. The V gene lost 0 bases and the J gene lost 2 bases, with 8 bases spanning the gap. CDR3 nucleotide sequence: TGCGCCAGCAGCTTGGGACAGGCCAACTATGGCTACACCTTC. Its translation: CASSLGQANYGYTF. Filled out from reference TRBV5-1 and TRBJ1-2, the complete variable domain reads KAGVTQTPRYLIKTRGQQVTLSCSPISGHRSVSWYQQTPGQGLQFLFEYFSETQRNKGNFPGRFSGRQFSNSRSEMNVSTLELGDSALYLCASSLGQANYGYTFGSGTRLTVV.

The gene calls are TRBV18 and TRBJ2-6, with unresolved D. Trimming stripped 1 base from V and 3 bases from J, with 4 bases between. Germline CDR1 and CDR2: KGHSH and LQKENI. This CDR3 spans 14 amino acids. CDR3 sequence (DNA): TGTGCCAGCTCACCACAGGGTGGGGCCAACGTCCTGACTTTC. Protein sequence: CASSPQGGANVLTF.

This clone has just one count. This sequence joins TRBV19 and TRBJ1-1; 7 bases match TRBD1. Germline V gene lookup returns CDR1 LNHDA and CDR2 SQIVND (reference sequence). The CDR3 length is 16 residues. V dropped 5 bases and J dropped 2; count of bases not matched to a gene: 11. The CDR3 bases are TGTGCCAGTAGTCCAAACCCCGGGACAGTTAACACTGAAGCTTTCTTT. Its translation: CASSPNPGTVNTEAFF. Together with reference TRBV19 and TRBJ1-1, the CDR3 gives the full variable domain: DGGITQSPKYLFRKEGQNVTLSCEQNLNHDAMYWYRQDPGQGLRLIYYSQIVNDFQKGDIAEGYSVSREKKESFPLTVTSAQKNPTAFYLCASSPNPGTVNTEAFFGQGTRLTVV.

The chain has TRBV10-1 and TRBJ1-3; TRBD1 agrees at 7 bases. Germline CDR1 and CDR2: WNHNN and SYGVQD (reference sequence). The CDR3 is 15 residues long. V lost 5 bases to trimming and J lost 0 bases; unmatched junction nucleotides: 4. The CDR3 is CASSPRGPSGNTIYF. DNA of the CDR3: TGCGCCAGCAGTCCTAGGGGGCCCTCTGGAAACACCATATATTTT.

The rearrangement uses TRBV5-1 and TRBJ2-7, with TRBD1 matching 9 bases. With 3 bases clipped from V and 4 bases from J, the junction kept 8 bases outside the gene matches. CDR1 and CDR2 from the germline V gene are SGHRS and YFSETQ. The CDR3 sequence is 15 residues long. The CDR3 sequence: CASSSGTGKGYEQYF. CDR3 nucleotide sequence: TGCGCCAGCAGCTCAGGGACAGGGAAGGGGTACGAGCAGTACTTC.

This chain joins TRBV6-6 and TRBJ2-1; TRBD2 aligns across 10 bases. Germline V gene lookup returns CDR1 MNHNY and CDR2 SVGAGI (reference sequence). Trimming cost V 6 bases and J 8 bases; bases outside gene matches: 7. This CDR3 has 14 amino acids. This chain's CDR3 is CASRAGGPAYEQFF. CDR3 DNA sequence: TGTGCCAGCAGAGCGGGGGGGCCGGCTTATGAGCAGTTCTTC.